This T cell receptor (beta chain) was sequenced for a study of T cells after yellow fever vaccination. Study results and limitations: Of the clonotypes, a small share occurred in both CD4 and CD8 compartments. Boosting was followed by the reappearance of most primary-vaccination clones (under 97% CD4, 88% CD8).

V lost 3 bases, J lost 1 base, and 6 bases lay in between. From germline, CDR1 is SEHNR and CDR2 FQNEAQ (reference sequence). The CDR3 is made up of 14 amino acids. This clonotype was found many times. Its target is unknown. Template switching by 5'RACE produced TCR cDNA, adding a universal primer site and UMIs. TCRdb passed the 5' RACE reads through MiXCR, listing each CDR3 protein once. The sample holds 300,000 to 350,000 distinct CDR3 sequences, around 4.5% seen once. Sequenced material: PBMCs, taken 15 days after the yellow fever booster vaccination. The TCR was taken from a man aged 18 to 30 who received the YFV17D yellow fever vaccine. This sequence joins TRBV7-9 and TRBJ2-2, with D uncertain. The CDR3 protein is CASSLTQNTGELFF. The DNA of the CDR3 is TGTGCCAGCAGCTTGACACAGAACACCGGGGAGCTGTTTTTT.